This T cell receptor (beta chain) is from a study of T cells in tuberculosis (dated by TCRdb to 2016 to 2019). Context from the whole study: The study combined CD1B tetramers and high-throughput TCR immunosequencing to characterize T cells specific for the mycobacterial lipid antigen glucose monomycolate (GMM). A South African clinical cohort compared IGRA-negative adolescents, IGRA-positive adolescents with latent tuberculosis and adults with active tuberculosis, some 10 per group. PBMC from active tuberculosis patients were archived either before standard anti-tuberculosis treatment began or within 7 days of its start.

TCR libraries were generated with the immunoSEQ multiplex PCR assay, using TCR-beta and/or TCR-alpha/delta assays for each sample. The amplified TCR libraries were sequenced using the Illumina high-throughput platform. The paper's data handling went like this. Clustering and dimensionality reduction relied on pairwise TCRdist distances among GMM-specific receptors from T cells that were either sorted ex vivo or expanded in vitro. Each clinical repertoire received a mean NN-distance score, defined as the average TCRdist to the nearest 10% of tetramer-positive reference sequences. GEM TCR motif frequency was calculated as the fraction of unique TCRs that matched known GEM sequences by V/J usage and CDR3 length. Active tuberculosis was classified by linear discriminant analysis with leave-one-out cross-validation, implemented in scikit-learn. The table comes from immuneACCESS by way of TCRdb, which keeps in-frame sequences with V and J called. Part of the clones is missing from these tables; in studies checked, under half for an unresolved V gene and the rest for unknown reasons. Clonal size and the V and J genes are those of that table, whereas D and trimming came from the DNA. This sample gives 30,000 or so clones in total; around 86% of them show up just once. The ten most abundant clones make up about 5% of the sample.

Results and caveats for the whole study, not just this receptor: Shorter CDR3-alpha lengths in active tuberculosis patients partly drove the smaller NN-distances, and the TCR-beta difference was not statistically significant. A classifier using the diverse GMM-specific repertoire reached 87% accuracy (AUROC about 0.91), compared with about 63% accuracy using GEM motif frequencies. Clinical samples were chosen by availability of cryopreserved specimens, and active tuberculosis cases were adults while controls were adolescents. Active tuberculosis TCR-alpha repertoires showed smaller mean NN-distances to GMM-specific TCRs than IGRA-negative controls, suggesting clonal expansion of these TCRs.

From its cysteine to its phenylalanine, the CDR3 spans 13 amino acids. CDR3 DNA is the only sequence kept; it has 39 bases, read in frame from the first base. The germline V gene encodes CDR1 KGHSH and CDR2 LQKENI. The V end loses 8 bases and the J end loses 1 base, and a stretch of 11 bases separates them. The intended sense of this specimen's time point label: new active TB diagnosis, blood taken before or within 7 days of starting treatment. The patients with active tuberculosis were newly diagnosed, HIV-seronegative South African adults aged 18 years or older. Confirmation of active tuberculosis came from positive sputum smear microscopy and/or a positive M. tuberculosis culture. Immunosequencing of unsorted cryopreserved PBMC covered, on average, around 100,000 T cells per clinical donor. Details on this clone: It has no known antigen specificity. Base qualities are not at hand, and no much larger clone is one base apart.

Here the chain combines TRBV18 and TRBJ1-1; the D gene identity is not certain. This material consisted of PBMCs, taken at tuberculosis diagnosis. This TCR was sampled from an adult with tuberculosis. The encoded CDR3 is CASLRTKNTEAFF. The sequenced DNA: TGTGCCAGCCTTAGGACTAAGAACACTGAAGCTTTCTTT.